One and the same sample provided the 6 T cell receptor beta chains below, sequenced in a study of blood T cells in healthy people across ages. Through a sample-barcoded 5' primer and a J-beta primer mix, a second PCR was run for roughly 6 to 12 cycles. TCRdb reprocessed the 5' RACE reads via MiXCR and lists one record per CDR3 protein. The profile covers 1 million to 1.2 million distinct CDR3 sequences, with less than 45% appearing a single time and about an eighth taken by the ten largest. The sequencing input was blood. These receptors were obtained from a man aged 18 to 30 in good health.

This clonotype appeared a single time. The gene calls are TRBV9 and TRBJ2-1; 9 bases are shared with TRBD1. The CDR3 extends over 16 amino acids. With V trimmed by 3 bases and J by 4 bases, 8 bases remained unmatched. CDR1 SGDLS and CDR2 YYNGEE come from the germline V gene. As DNA, the CDR3 is TGTGCCAGCAGCGGGGGGCCGGGACAGGGATACAATGAGCAGTTCTTC. Amino acids: CASSGGPGQGYNEQFF.

V gene TRBV10-3 combines with J gene TRBJ2-7, with 9 bases aligning to TRBD1. The CDR3 spans 16 residues. V dropped 2 bases and J dropped 2; count of bases not matched to a gene: 7. CDR1 and CDR2 from the germline V gene are ENHRY and SYGVKD. CDR3 amino acids: CAISEPLRTGAYEQYF. The DNA of the CDR3 is TGTGCCATCAGTGAGCCCCTTAGGACAGGGGCCTACGAGCAGTACTTC.

The rearrangement joins TRBV27 to TRBJ2-3; D is possibly TRBD1 or TRBD2 (5 bases each). The CDR3 sequence is 15 residues long. Germline V gene lookup returns CDR1 MNHEY and CDR2 SMNVEV (reference sequence). Trimming pared 3 bases from V and 5 bases from J, leaving 15 bases between. The CDR3 loop reads CASSFRGGWKDTQYF. The CDR3 coding sequence is TGTGCCAGCAGTTTTAGGGGCGGGTGGAAAGATACGCAGTATTTT.

In its sample, this clonotype was seen a few times. This chain connects TRBV5-1 to TRBJ2-6, with TRBD1 matching 8 bases. The CDR3 has 17 amino acids. Germline V gene sequence: CDR1 SGHRS, CDR2 YFSETQ. The ends lost 4 bases at V and 0 bases at J; junction bases unmatched: 6. CDR3 region: CASSVTGGNSGANVLTF. The CDR3 region has the DNA TGCGCCAGCAGCGTAACAGGGGGGAACTCTGGGGCCAACGTCCTGACTTTC.

The chain is built from TRBV4-3 and TRBJ2-3; D unclear. Trimming shortened V by 2 bases and J by 0 bases, and 15 bases separated the two germline ends. CDR1 is LGHNA and CDR2 is YSLEER in the germline V gene. The CDR3 runs to 17 residues. Here the CDR3 reads CASSQRVWGTSTDTQYF. The CDR3 bases are TGCGCCAGCAGCCAAAGGGTATGGGGAACGAGCACAGATACGCAGTATTTT.

This clonotype occurred a few times. The chain recombines TRBV7-2 with TRBJ2-4; TRBD2 matches at 10 bases. Trimming took 6 bases from V and 0 from J; bases not matched to a gene: 17. Germline V gives CDR1 SGHTA, CDR2 FQGNSA. The CDR3 totals 20 residues. The CDR3 DNA follows: TGTGCCAGCAGTCCTACGGGGCCTAGCGGGGGTGCCCTAGCCAAAAACATTCAGTACTTC. Translating it yields CASSPTGPSGGALAKNIQYF.